These 25 T cell receptor beta chains came from one sample sequenced in a study of blood T cell repertoires in COVID-19. This table comes from immunoSEQ multiplex PCR, and its TCRdb copy is limited to in-frame clones, with some not included. The data hold about 69,000 clones, with 90% observed a single time. The sequenced sample consisted of peripheral blood. The receptors here all came from a man aged 45-65 years with acute or convalescent COVID-19.

The gene calls are TRBV14 and TRBJ2-7; TRBD1 might be the D (5 bases). CDR3 length equals 15 residues. The V and J ends lost 5 bases and 4 bases respectively, with 18 bases between them. CDR1 and CDR2 (germline): SGHDN, FVKESK. CDR3 DNA: TGTGCCAGCAGCACTGGGCAGGGCCAAGCTTACGAGCAGTACTTC. Translating gives CASSTGQGQAYEQYF.

Note on this clone: Within the sample, other DNA sequences also encode this same CDR3. The V and J genes are TRBV6-5 and TRBJ2-7, with TRBD1 identical over 8 bases. V gave up 2 bases and J gave up 3 bases; unmatched junction bases: 3. The germline V gene encodes CDR1 MNHEY and CDR2 SVGAGI. The CDR3 extends over 14 amino acids. The DNA for the CDR3 is TGTGCCAGCAGTTACGGACAGGGTGGCTACGAGCAGTACTTC. Its translation: CASSYGQGGYEQYF.

This clone was found a few times. V gene TRBV25-1 combines with J gene TRBJ2-7; 9 bases map to TRBD1. The CDR3 runs to 14 residues. Unmatched junction bases numbered 7, after V lost 5 bases and J lost 5 bases. Germline V gene lookup returns CDR1 MGHDK and CDR2 SYGVNS. CDR3: CASSRGTGRNEQYF. The CDR3 DNA reads as TGTGCCAGCAGTCGTGGGACAGGGCGTAACGAGCAGTACTTC.

This clone was observed a few times. The J gene is TRBJ2-7, the V gene TRBV7-2; perhaps TRBD2 as D (6 bases). This CDR3 contains 13 residues. Trimming shortened V by 1 base and J by 6 bases, and 10 bases separated the two germline ends. Germline V gives CDR1 SGHTA, CDR2 FQGNSA. CDR3: CASSLEGGREQYF. CDR3 nucleotides: TGTGCCAGCAGCTTAGAGGGAGGACGCGAGCAGTACTTC. Full variable domain (remainder filled in from reference TRBV7-2 and TRBJ2-7): GAGVSQSPSNKVTEKGKDVELRCDPISGHTALYWYRQSLGQGLEFLIYFQGNSAPDKSGLPSDRFSAERTGGSVSTLTIQRTQQEDSAVYLCASSLEGGREQYFGPGTRLTVT.

This sequence joins TRBV9 and TRBJ1-6, with 10 bases lining up with TRBD1. The CDR3 sequence is 15 residues long. Germline CDR1 SGDLS, CDR2 YYNGEE. With 0 bases clipped from V and 11 bases from J, the junction kept 5 bases outside the gene matches. CDR3 coding DNA: TGTGCCAGCAGCGTAGGGGGGACAGGGGTGACACCCCTCCACTTT. Protein product: CASSVGGTGVTPLHF.

V gene TRBV6-6 combines with J gene TRBJ1-1; TRBD1 might be the D (5 bases). Trimming cost V 5 bases and J 1 base, with 14 bases left between them. CDR1 is MNHNY and CDR2 is SVGAGI in the germline V gene (reference sequence). The CDR3 is 15 residues long. The CDR3 spells CASSRSGSTNTEAFF. The CDR3 nucleotides are TGTGCCAGCAGTCGATCAGGGAGTACGAACACTGAAGCTTTCTTT.

This clone was seen a few times. The gene calls are TRBV6-2 or TRBV6-3 and TRBJ1-5, with no clear D. Trimming shortened V by 2 bases and J by 11 bases, and 10 bases separated the two germline ends. This CDR3 region has 12 residues. Germline CDR1 reads MNHEY; CDR2 reads SVGEGT. This chain's CDR3 is CASSYGLSSQHF. As DNA, the CDR3 is TGTGCCAGCAGTTACGGACTTTCGTCCCAGCATTTT.

The CDR3 here is CASSFGGTEQYF. The CDR3 nucleotides read TGTGCCAGCAGCTTTGGGGGGACCGAGCAGTACTTC. This chain joins TRBV7-2 and TRBJ2-7; TRBD2 might be the D (6 bases). Trimming stripped 3 bases from V and 6 bases from J, with 9 bases between. CDR3 length: 12 residues. Germline V gene sequence: CDR1 SGHTA, CDR2 FQGNSA.

This clone turned up a few times. V and J are TRBV7-2 and TRBJ1-5, with TRBD1 as a possible D gene (6 bases). CDR1 and CDR2 (germline): SGHTA, FQGNSA. Trimming left V 6 bases short and J 2 bases short, with 14 bases between. The CDR3 has 15 residues. The CDR3 DNA sequence: TGTGCCAGCAGTGCCGGGACATACGGCAATCAGCCCCAGCATTTT. Translated: CASSAGTYGNQPQHF.

The CDR3 here is CASSRDRADGSNQPQHF. CDR3 bases: TGTGCCAGCAGTAGGGACAGGGCGGACGGGAGCAATCAGCCCCAGCATTTT. The V and J genes are TRBV28 and TRBJ1-5; TRBD1 aligns across 9 bases. V lost 5 bases, J lost 1 base, and 9 bases stayed unmatched. Germline CDR1 reads MDHEN; CDR2 reads SYDVKM. This CDR3 comprises 17 residues.

The chain has TRBV5-6 and TRBJ2-1, with 10 bases matching TRBD1. The CDR3 covers 14 residues. Germline V gene data show CDR1 as SGHDT and CDR2 as YYEEEE. Trimming removed 4 bases from V and 10 bases from J; junction bases left unmatched: 8. CDR3 sequence reads: CASSPGTGDREQFF. DNA of the CDR3: TGTGCCAGCAGCCCCGGGACAGGGGATCGGGAGCAGTTCTTC.

The chain employs TRBV27 and TRBJ2-1; D possibly corresponds to TRBD1 (5 bases). Germline assignment: CDR1 MNHEY and CDR2 SMNVEV (reference sequence). Deletions cut 6 bases from V and 0 bases from J, with 12 bases between. The CDR3 is 15 residues long. Here the CDR3 reads CASSSTGSSYNEQFF. As DNA, the CDR3 is TGTGCCAGCAGCTCCACAGGTAGCTCCTACAATGAGCAGTTCTTC.

This CDR3 reads CASSFSTNRNTEAFF. CDR3 DNA sequence: TGTGCCAGCAGCTTCTCAACCAACAGGAACACTGAAGCTTTCTTT. The chain joins TRBV7-9 to TRBJ1-1; D remains unclear. The germline gives CDR1 SEHNR, CDR2 FQNEAQ (reference sequence). V was cut by 3 bases and J by 1 base, with 12 bases left in between. The CDR3 extends over 15 amino acids.

V gene TRBV11-2 combines with J gene TRBJ2-1; 11 nucleotides line up with TRBD2. V shed 5 bases, J shed 9 bases, and the junction held 12 bases outside the gene matches. Germline lookup yields CDR1 SGHAT and CDR2 FQNNGV. The CDR3 length is 16 residues. CDR3: CASSHRLAGGDGEQFF. The CDR3 nucleotides read TGTGCCAGCAGCCACCGGTTAGCGGGAGGGGACGGTGAGCAGTTCTTC. The full variable domain, its missing parts supplied by reference TRBV11-2 and TRBJ2-1, is EAGVAQSPRYKIIEKRQSVAFWCNPISGHATLYWYQQILGQGPKLLIQFQNNGVVDDSQLPKDRFSAERLKGVDSTLKIQPAKLEDSAVYLCASSHRLAGGDGEQFFGPGTRLTVL.

The rearrangement joins TRBV27 to TRBJ2-2; 9 bases match TRBD1. V lost 7 bases to trimming and J lost 2 bases; unmatched junction nucleotides: 5. The CDR3 totals 15 residues. Germline V gene data show CDR1 as MNHEY and CDR2 as SMNVEV (reference sequence). The CDR3 sequence: CASTPGQGNTGELFF. The CDR3 coding sequence is TGTGCCAGCACCCCGGGACAGGGTAACACCGGGGAGCTGTTTTTT.

The V and J genes are TRBV27 and TRBJ2-7; 8 bases align to TRBD1. CDR1 and CDR2 from the germline V gene are MNHEY and SMNVEV (reference sequence). V was pared by 6 bases and J by 3 bases, with 7 bases of the junction left unmatched. CDR3 length equals 14 residues. The CDR3 DNA reads as TGTGCCAGCAGGACGGACAGGGTGAACTACGAGCAGTACTTC. This codes for CASRTDRVNYEQYF.

The chain links TRBV19 to TRBJ1-2, with D uncertain. The CDR3 is 15 amino acids. Germline V gene lookup returns CDR1 LNHDA and CDR2 SQIVND (reference sequence). Trimming left V 3 bases short and J 4 bases short, with 15 bases between. DNA for the CDR3: TGTGCCAGTAGTATCACAACGGACTGGGGCTATGGCTACACCTTC. Protein: CASSITTDWGYGYTF.

V and J are TRBV7-9 and TRBJ2-2; 12 bases are shared with TRBD2. The ends lost 5 bases at V and 6 bases at J; junction bases unmatched: 13. CDR1 is SEHNR and CDR2 is FQNEAQ in the germline V gene (reference sequence). There are 18 residues in the CDR3. CDR3 DNA sequence: TGTGCCAGCAGCCGAGGACTAGCGGGACCCTTAGGGGCCGGGGAGCTGTTTTTT. Translating gives CASSRGLAGPLGAGELFF. Full variable domain (remainder filled in from reference TRBV7-9 and TRBJ2-2): DTGVSQNPRHKITKRGQNVTFRCDPISEHNRLYWYRQTLGQGPEFLTYFQNEAQLEKSRLLSDRFSAERPKGSFSTLEIQRTEQGDSAMYLCASSRGLAGPLGAGELFFGEGSRLTVL.

The count of this clone is one. The chain employs TRBV7-6 and TRBJ2-2, with 11 nucleotides matching TRBD1. V trimming: 4 bases; J trimming: 2 bases; junction bases outside the gene matches: 6. The CDR3 is 17 amino acids. In germline, CDR1 is SGHVS, CDR2 FNYEAQ. In DNA form, the CDR3 reads TGTGCCAGCAGCTGGCCCGGACAGGGGGCTAACACCGGGGAGCTGTTTTTT. Translating it yields CASSWPGQGANTGELFF.

The chain is built from TRBV28 and TRBJ1-6; TRBD1 aligns across 11 bases. After removal of 5 bases from V and 4 bases from J, the junction contained 1 base not matched to a gene. Germline V gene data show CDR1 as MDHEN and CDR2 as SYDVKM. CDR3 size: 15 residues. The CDR3: CASSRDRGYNSPLHF. In nucleotides, the CDR3 is TGTGCCAGCAGTCGGGACAGGGGGTATAATTCACCCCTCCACTTT.

V gene TRBV2 combines with J gene TRBJ1-4; D is unresolved. CDR1 SNHLY and CDR2 FYNNEI come from the germline V gene. This CDR3 is built from 16 residues. Trimming removed 7 bases at V and 0 bases at J, with 15 bases between. The CDR3 protein is CASNSNPLATNEKLFF. As DNA, the CDR3 is TGTGCCAGCAATTCCAATCCACTGGCAACTAATGAAAAACTGTTTTTT.

The rearrangement uses TRBV10-1 and TRBJ2-3; 7 bases match TRBD2. The CDR3 consists of 14 residues. Germline V gives CDR1 WNHNN, CDR2 SYGVQD (reference sequence). J lost 4 bases, V lost 6 bases, and 7 bases had no gene match. CDR3 residues: CASSAGARADTQYF. Here the CDR3 DNA reads TGCGCCAGCAGCGCGGGAGCTCGGGCAGATACGCAGTATTTT.

The V and J genes are TRBV4-1 and TRBJ2-1; 11 bases map to TRBD2. Germline CDR1 MGHRA, CDR2 YSYEKL. V was clipped by 4 bases and J by 3 bases; unmatched bases: 8. The CDR3 extends over 17 amino acids. CDR3 loop: CASSLRLAGTDYNEQFF. The DNA for the CDR3 is TGCGCCAGCAGCCTTAGACTAGCGGGGACCGACTACAATGAGCAGTTCTTC.

The chain couples TRBV19 to TRBJ1-2; a possible D gene is TRBD1 (5 bases). Looked up from germline, CDR1 is LNHDA and CDR2 is SQIVND (reference sequence). This CDR3 contains 13 residues. V was trimmed by 7 bases and J by 2 bases, leaving 11 bases between them. The CDR3 loop is CASKETENYGYTF. The CDR3 DNA sequence: TGTGCCAGTAAAGAGACAGAGAACTATGGCTACACCTTC.

The chain links TRBV5-1 to TRBJ2-1, with 7 nucleotides matching TRBD2. The ends lost 3 bases at V and 3 bases at J; junction bases unmatched: 3. The CDR3 has 14 amino acids. The germline V gene encodes CDR1 SGHRS and CDR2 YFSETQ. The DNA for the CDR3 is TGCGCCAGCAGCTCTAGCGGTCACTACAATGAGCAGTTCTTC. Translated, it gives CASSSSGHYNEQFF. The complete variable domain, with remaining parts taken from reference TRBV5-1 and TRBJ2-1, reads KAGVTQTPRYLIKTRGQQVTLSCSPISGHRSVSWYQQTPGQGLQFLFEYFSETQRNKGNFPGRFSGRQFSNSRSEMNVSTLELGDSALYLCASSSSGHYNEQFFGPGTRLTVL.